This T cell receptor beta chain was captured by sequencing in a study of early T cells in non-severe SARS-CoV-2 infection. For the study at large: Chains were not paired, and sequencing was done on bulk RNA from unsorted whole blood.

CDR1 and CDR2 (germline): KGHDR, SFDVKD. V was cut by 3 bases and J by 4 bases, with 17 bases left in between. The CDR3 length is 16 residues. Findings of the study overall: Sequences matched to VDJdb favored anti-spike CD8 responses, while private and CD4 specificities were missed.

Points on this clonotype: The antigen remains undetermined.

The protocol attached unique molecular identifiers to individual cDNA molecules. TCRdb independently ran MiXCR on the 5' RACE reads; one entry per CDR3 protein. Among tens of thousands of distinct CDR3 sequences listed, around 12% were seen once. Source: whole blood, taken at baseline. The origin of this receptor is an adult who was a healthcare worker with PCR-confirmed SARS-CoV-2 infection or an uninfected control (not recorded which). The chain combines TRBV24-1 with TRBJ1-2; tentative D call: TRBD1 (5 bases). This CDR3 reads CATSDVGRGGSYGYTF. CDR3 nucleotides: TGTGCCACCAGTGATGTGGGACGAGGCGGCTCCTATGGCTACACCTTC.